What follows describes a single T cell receptor beta chain. The antigen is not known. The treatment here: oral pan-JAK inhibitor, 5-10 mg twice daily. The data stem from a study of CD8+ T cells in alopecia areata. Study-wide background: A regimen of oral tofacitinib, 5 to 10 mg twice daily, was given to treated patients. The protocol delivered tofacitinib for 6 to 18 months, then withdrew it for 6 months. General observations from the study: In blood and scalp, many expanded lesional clones persisted during tofacitinib. On tofacitinib, scalp clonality and expanded CD8+ clones among top 100 fell significantly.

RNA, once extracted, was reverse transcribed into cDNA for use as the sequencing template. TCRdb's copy holds only in-frame clones and misses some; the assay was immunoSEQ multiplex PCR. Of 35,000 to 45,000 clones in the sample, about nine tenths were seen once. This clonotype was sampled from a human donor with alopecia areata. The starting material was CD8+ T cells sorted from blood, obtained at week 24, from a patient treated with tofacitinib.

The CDR3, as DNA: TGTGCCAGCAGCTTGTATACGGGGGATGAGCAGTTCTTC. Translation: CASSLYTGDEQFF. The J gene is TRBJ2-1, the V gene TRBV5-6; D possibly corresponds to TRBD2 (6 bases). The V end was cut by 1 base, the J end by 8 bases, with 10 bases between. CDR1 and CDR2 from the germline V gene are SGHDT and YYEEEE. The CDR3 is 13 residues long.